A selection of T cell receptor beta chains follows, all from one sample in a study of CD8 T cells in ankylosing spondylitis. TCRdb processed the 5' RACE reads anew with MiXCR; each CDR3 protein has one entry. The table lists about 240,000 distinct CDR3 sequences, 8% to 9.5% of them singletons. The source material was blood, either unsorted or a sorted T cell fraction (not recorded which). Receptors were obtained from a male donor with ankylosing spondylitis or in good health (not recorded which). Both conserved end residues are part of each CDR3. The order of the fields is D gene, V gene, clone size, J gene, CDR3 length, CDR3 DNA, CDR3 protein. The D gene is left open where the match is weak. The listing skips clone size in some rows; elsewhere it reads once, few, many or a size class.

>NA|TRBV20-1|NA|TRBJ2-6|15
TGCAGTGCTAATGCTAGGGTTGGAGGGGCCAACGTCCTGACTTTC
CSANARVGGANVLTF
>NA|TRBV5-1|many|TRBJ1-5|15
TGCGCCAGCAGCTTGGGCATCGGAGGGAGTCAGCCCCAGCATTTT
CASSLGIGGSQPQHF
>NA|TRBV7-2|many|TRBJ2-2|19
TGTGCCAGCAGCTTACCGCTTCCGGGACGCCAAAGGGGGACCGGGGAGCTGTTTTTT
CASSLPLPGRQRGTGELFF
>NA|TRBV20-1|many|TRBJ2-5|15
TGCAGTGCTAGAGATCCCTCCGAGGGGGAGCAGACCCAGTACTTC
CSARDPSEGEQTQYF
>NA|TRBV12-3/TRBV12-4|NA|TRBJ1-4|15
TGTGCCAGCAGTTTCGGTTGGGGATCTAATGAAAAACTGTTTTTT
CASSFGWGSNEKLFF
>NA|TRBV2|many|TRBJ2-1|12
TGTGCCAGCAGTGAAGGAGGCGTTGAGCAGTTCTTC
CASSEGGVEQFF
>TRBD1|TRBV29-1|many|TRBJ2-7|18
TGCAGCGCTGCCGACGTAGGCGGGACAGGGGACATACCCTACGCGCAGTACTTC
CSAADVGGTGDIPYAQYF
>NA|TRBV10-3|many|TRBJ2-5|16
TGTGCCATCAGTGAGTCGAGGGCTCCATCGGCGGAGACCCAGTACTTC
CAISESRAPSAETQYF
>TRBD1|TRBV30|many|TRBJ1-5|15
TGTGCCTGGAGTTCCCCGGGACAGCCCAATCAGCCCCAGCATTTT
CAWSSPGQPNQPQHF
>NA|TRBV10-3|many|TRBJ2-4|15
TGTGCCATCAGTGAGTCCCTGACAGCCAAAAACATTCAGTACTTC
CAISESLTAKNIQYF
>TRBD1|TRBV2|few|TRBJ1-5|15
TGTGCCAGCAGTGAAGGGACAGGGGGCGTTCAGCCCCAGCATTTT
CASSEGTGGVQPQHF
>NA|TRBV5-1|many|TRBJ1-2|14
TGCGCCAGCAGCTTTGGACCGGAATTCTATGGCTACACCTTC
CASSFGPEFYGYTF
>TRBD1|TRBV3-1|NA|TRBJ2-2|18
TGTGCCAGCAGCTCCCGCCCTCCGACAGGGGGAAATACCGGGGAGCTGTTTTTT
CASSSRPPTGGNTGELFF
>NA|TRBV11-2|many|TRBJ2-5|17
TGTGCCAGCAGCTCCTCTTTATCGGCAGGGATCCAAGAGACCCAGTACTTC
CASSSSLSAGIQETQYF
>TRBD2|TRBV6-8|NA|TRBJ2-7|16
TGTGCCAGCAGTTACTCGAGACTAGCGGGGGATCGCGAGCAGTACTTC
CASSYSRLAGDREQYF
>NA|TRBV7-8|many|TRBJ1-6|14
TGTGCCAGCAGCTCACAGGCAGGAGAATCACCCCTCCACTTT
CASSSQAGESPLHF
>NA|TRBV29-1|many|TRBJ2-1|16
TGCAGCGTTGATCGGAGGGGGAGGACTTCTAGCGATGAGCAGTTCTTC
CSVDRRGRTSSDEQFF
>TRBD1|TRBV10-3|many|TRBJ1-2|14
TGTGCCATCACTAGGGATTCGACAGGGACTGGCTACACCTTC
CAITRDSTGTGYTF
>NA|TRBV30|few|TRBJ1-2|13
TGTGCCTGGAGGTTGGGCGGCAGCGCTGGCTACACCTTC
CAWRLGGSAGYTF
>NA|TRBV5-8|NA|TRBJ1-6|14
TGTGCCAGCACCCCCAGGGTGAGAAGTCTCACCCTCCACTTT
CASTPRVRSLTLHF
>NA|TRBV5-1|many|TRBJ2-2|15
TGCGCCAGCAGCTCGGACACCCGGTATACCGGGGAGCTGTTTTTT
CASSSDTRYTGELFF
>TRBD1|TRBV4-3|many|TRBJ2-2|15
TGCGCCAGCAGCCAAGAAGACAGGGGGACCGGGGAGCTGTTTTTT
CASSQEDRGTGELFF
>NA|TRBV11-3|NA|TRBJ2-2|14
TGTGCCAGCAGCCATAGGGGCCTCACCGGGGAGCTGTTTTTT
CASSHRGLTGELFF
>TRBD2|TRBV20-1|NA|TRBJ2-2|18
TGCAGTGCTAGACCTGCTAGCGGGGGGCGGGCGAACACCGGGGAGCTGTTTTTT
CSARPASGGRANTGELFF